The 6 T cell receptor beta chains below all came from one sample that was sequenced in a study of shared clonotypes between healthy human individuals. Naive CD8 isolation took CD45RO-negative cells positively selected for CCR7 and excluded terminally differentiated effector memory CD45RA+ cells. Libraries were prepared by immunoSEQ multiplex PCR; TCRdb keeps only in-frame clonotypes and omits some of them. The sample records just over 2,000,000 clones, roughly 95% being singletons. The sample was naive CD8+ T cells sorted from blood. All receptors derive from a man aged 18-30 years in good health.

The rearrangement joins TRBV6-1 to TRBJ1-2; 8 nucleotides line up with TRBD1. The J segment lost 4 bases and the V segment lost 7 bases, leaving 8 bases of the junction unmatched. Germline V lookup: CDR1 MNHNS, CDR2 SASEGT. The CDR3 is made up of 14 amino acids. The chain's CDR3 is CASIGTGPLYGYTF. CDR3 bases: TGTGCCAGCATCGGGACAGGACCACTCTATGGCTACACCTTC.

This sequence joins TRBV5-1 and TRBJ2-7, with 7 positions matching TRBD1. The CDR3 length is 16 residues. Trimming took 2 bases from V and 0 from J; bases not matched to a gene: 8. In germline, CDR1 is SGHRS, CDR2 YFSETQ. CDR3 protein: CASSLSVTGSSYEQYF. The CDR3 bases are TGCGCCAGCAGCTTAAGTGTGACAGGGAGCTCCTACGAGCAGTACTTC.

The chain recombines TRBV28 with TRBJ2-2; D not resolved. The CDR3 extends over 13 amino acids. V lost 3 bases to trimming and J lost 8 bases, with 10 bases between them. Germline V CDR1 and CDR2: MDHEN, SYDVKM. The CDR3 region is CASSFRAVGELFF. CDR3 in DNA: TGTGCCAGCAGTTTCCGGGCCGTAGGGGAGCTGTTTTTT.

V gene TRBV27 combines with J gene TRBJ2-6; D remains unclear. The V end was cut by 8 bases, the J end by 1 base, with 9 bases between. The germline CDR1 and CDR2 sequences are MNHEY and SMNVEV (reference sequence). CDR3 length equals 14 residues. In DNA, the CDR3 is TGTGCCAGCGCCGGTTTATCTGGGGCCAACGTCCTGACTTTC. Residues: CASAGLSGANVLTF.

The rearrangement uses TRBV6-6 and TRBJ2-1, with 7 positions matching TRBD2. The length of the CDR3 is 15 residues. V was clipped by 5 bases and J by 8 bases; unmatched bases: 12. The V gene's germline CDR1 is MNHNY and CDR2 SVGAGI (reference sequence). CDR3 in amino acids: CASSQTSSSYYEQFF. The CDR3 region has the DNA TGTGCCAGCAGTCAGACTAGCAGTTCATACTATGAGCAGTTCTTC.

This clone came up once. The chain employs TRBV7-9 and TRBJ1-1; D remains unclear. Trimming took 3 bases from V and 7 from J, leaving 9 bases between them. Per germline, CDR1 SEHNR and CDR2 FQNEAQ (reference sequence). The CDR3 is 12 residues long. The CDR3 nucleotides are TGTGCCAGCAGCTTGGTCGCGGGTGAAGCTTTCTTT. Translating gives CASSLVAGEAFF.